One and the same sample provided the 27 T cell receptor beta chains below, sequenced in a study of shared clonotypes between healthy human individuals. Libraries were prepared by immunoSEQ multiplex PCR; TCRdb keeps only in-frame clonotypes and omits some of them. This sample carries about 1 million clones, around 76% of them seen once, and the ten largest clones take 1.2% to 1.5%. The sequencing input was memory CD4+ T cells sorted from blood. Documented subset: CD45RA-negative fraction. These receptors were collected from a man younger than 30 in good health.

V gene TRBV2 combines with J gene TRBJ2-7, with 11 bases that match TRBD1. There are 15 residues in the CDR3. V trimming: 7 bases; J trimming: 4 bases; junction bases outside the gene matches: 9. Germline CDR1 and CDR2: SNHLY and FYNNEI. The CDR3 protein is CASTIEGQGAYEQYF. DNA of the CDR3: TGTGCCAGCACCATTGAAGGACAGGGGGCATACGAGCAGTACTTC.

The chain recombines TRBV5-1 with TRBJ2-4, with D perhaps TRBD2 (7 bases). Trimming took 1 base from V and 6 from J, leaving 17 bases between them. CDR1 is SGHRS and CDR2 is YFSETQ in the germline V gene. This CDR3 contains 16 residues. This CDR3 is CASSLRGASGGNIQYF. The CDR3 DNA is TGCGCCAGCAGCTTGCGGGGGGCGAGCGGCGGAAACATTCAGTACTTC.

This clone was seen many times. The chain uses TRBV28 and TRBJ2-6; D call uncertain. CDR3 length: 16 amino acids. Trimming pared 6 bases from V and 0 bases from J, leaving 12 bases between. Germline CDR1 is MDHEN and CDR2 is SYDVKM. CDR3 in amino acids: CASRERPFSGANVLTF. For the CDR3, the DNA is TGTGCCAGCAGGGAGAGGCCCTTCTCTGGGGCCAACGTCCTGACTTTC.

This clone occurred once. The J gene is TRBJ2-5, the V gene TRBV10-2, with 7 bases fitting TRBD1. Per germline, CDR1 WSHSY and CDR2 SAAADI. V lost 2 bases, J lost 3 bases, and 9 bases stayed unmatched. This CDR3 contains 16 residues. Here the CDR3 reads CASSEPSRTGKETQYF. In DNA form, the CDR3 reads TGCGCCAGCAGTGAGCCGTCGAGGACAGGAAAAGAGACCCAGTACTTC.

The chain combines TRBV18 with TRBJ2-6; D uncertain. Germline CDR1 and CDR2: KGHSH and LQKENI. The V end lost 3 bases, the J end lost 4 bases, and 10 bases lay between the germline ends. This CDR3 spans 15 amino acids. The CDR3 sequence: CASSPVHSGANVLTF. DNA of the CDR3: TGTGCCAGCTCACCCGTGCACTCGGGGGCCAACGTCCTGACTTTC.

This clone was seen only once. The chain combines TRBV10-3 with TRBJ2-7; 7 bases map to TRBD2. CDR3 length: 15 amino acids. Germline assignment: CDR1 ENHRY and CDR2 SYGVKD. The V and J ends lost 10 bases and 3 bases, in that order; junction bases with no gene match: 15. DNA of the CDR3: TGTGCCACTACAAGCGGGGCTAGCGGAAGCTACGAGCAGTACTTC. This translates into CATTSGASGSYEQYF.

The chain couples TRBV28 to TRBJ1-5; the match to TRBD1 covers 7 bases. This CDR3 has 15 residues. Unmatched junction bases numbered 9, after V lost 3 bases and J lost 7 bases. Germline values: CDR1 MDHEN, CDR2 SYDVKM. As DNA, the CDR3 is TGTGCCAGCAGTTTCGGAGACAGGGTGAGCCAGCCCCAGCATTTT. It codes for CASSFGDRVSQPQHF.

This chain links TRBV7-9 with TRBJ1-3; no clear D gene. The ends were cut back, 8 bases at V and 0 bases at J, with 11 bases in the middle. Looked up from germline, CDR1 is SEHNR and CDR2 is FQNEAQ (reference sequence). The CDR3 has 14 amino acids. Written as DNA, the CDR3 is TGTGCCAGCTTTCCGGGCAACTCTGGAAACACCATATATTTT. Translation gives CASFPGNSGNTIYF.

This chain links TRBV10-3 with TRBJ2-3; 7 bases agree with TRBD2. Germline loops: CDR1 ENHRY, CDR2 SYGVKD. V was pared by 0 bases and J by 1 base, with 7 bases of the junction left unmatched. This CDR3 contains 17 residues. In DNA form, the CDR3 reads TGTGCCATCAGTGAGTCCCGGACTAGGACTGGCACAGATACGCAGTATTTT. This sequence encodes CAISESRTRTGTDTQYF.

This rearrangement joins TRBV7-2 to TRBJ2-3, with a weak D call TRBD2 (6 bases). Germline V CDR1 and CDR2: SGHTA, FQGNSA. V was pared by 5 bases and J by 1 base, with 10 bases between. The CDR3 is 14 amino acids. The CDR3: CASSEGGRTDTQYF. CDR3 nucleotides: TGTGCCAGCAGCGAAGGAGGGCGCACAGATACGCAGTATTTT.

The V gene is TRBV19, the J gene TRBJ2-3; D call uncertain. Germline values: CDR1 LNHDA, CDR2 SQIVND (reference sequence). The length of the CDR3 is 15 residues. With 5 bases removed from V and 2 bases from J, the gap between germline ends came to 14 bases. The CDR3 sequence: CASSPKGTDTDTQYF. DNA of the CDR3: TGTGCCAGTAGTCCGAAGGGAACTGACACAGATACGCAGTATTTT.

This clone has a handful of counts. The chain carries TRBV5-1 and TRBJ2-1; 9 positions agree with TRBD2. The V gene end was trimmed by 4 bases and the J gene end by 6 bases; junction bases not matched to a gene: 14. The length of the CDR3 is 17 residues. The V gene's germline CDR1 is SGHRS and CDR2 YFSETQ. The CDR3 here is CASSPMTPGLASNEQFF. CDR3 DNA sequence: TGCGCCAGCAGCCCAATGACACCGGGACTAGCATCCAATGAGCAGTTCTTC.

This clone was observed many times. V gene TRBV5-1 combines with J gene TRBJ1-3, with D possibly matching TRBD1 (5 bases). V was trimmed by 2 bases and J by 3 bases, leaving 12 bases between them. Germline lookup yields CDR1 SGHRS and CDR2 YFSETQ. The length of the CDR3 is 15 residues. The CDR3, as DNA: TGCGCCAGCAGCTTTACGGGGGAGAGTGGAAACACCATATATTTT. Translated: CASSFTGESGNTIYF.

V gene TRBV6-1 combines with J gene TRBJ1-2; D remains unclear. This CDR3 contains 14 residues. Germline CDR1 and CDR2: MNHNS and SASEGT. Trimming shortened V by 6 bases and J by 4 bases, and 15 bases separated the two germline ends. CDR3 nucleotides: TGTGCCAGCAGGAACAGCGCACCTTTCTATGGCTACACCTTC. It codes for CASRNSAPFYGYTF.

The chain links TRBV2 to TRBJ2-2; D might be TRBD1 or TRBD2, each matching 5 bases. CDR1 is SNHLY and CDR2 is FYNNEI in the germline V gene. The length of the CDR3 is 15 residues. V was pared by 6 bases and J by 0 bases, with 11 bases between. In DNA form, the CDR3 reads TGTGCCAGCAGCGCCGGGACGACGAACACCGGGGAGCTGTTTTTT. It encodes CASSAGTTNTGELFF.

This clone was counted between two and nine times. The same CDR3 is also encoded by other DNA sequences in this sample. The chain couples TRBV5-4 to TRBJ1-2; perhaps TRBD1 as D (6 bases). Per the germline V gene, CDR1 is SGHNT and CDR2 is YYREEE (reference sequence). Trimming removed 3 bases from V and 5 bases from J, with 11 bases in between. The CDR3 has 13 amino acids. CDR3 loop: CASSSQGGYGYTF. CDR3 DNA: TGTGCCAGCAGCTCACAGGGCGGGTATGGCTACACCTTC.

The gene calls are TRBV11-2 and TRBJ2-3; D uncertain. The V and J ends lost 0 bases and 1 base respectively, with 5 bases between them. The germline gives CDR1 SGHAT, CDR2 FQNNGV. The CDR3 runs 14 residues. The DNA for the CDR3 is TGTGCCAGCAGCTTAGACGGGCGCACAGATACGCAGTATTTT. Residues: CASSLDGRTDTQYF.

The chain joins TRBV5-1 to TRBJ2-1; either TRBD1 or TRBD2 may supply D (6 bases each). The germline V gene encodes CDR1 SGHRS and CDR2 YFSETQ. The CDR3 has 16 amino acids. Between the trimmed V and J ends, which lost 6 bases and 9 bases, there was a span of 25 bases. CDR3 sequence: CASTEELATGNSEQFF. CDR3 nucleotides: TGCGCCAGCACAGAGGAACTAGCTACAGGGAATAGTGAGCAGTTCTTC.

There are many counts of this clone. The chain couples TRBV25-1 to TRBJ1-4, with D unclear. The V and J ends lost 1 base and 13 bases respectively, with 10 bases between them. Looked up from germline, CDR1 is MGHDK and CDR2 is SYGVNS. The CDR3 runs 12 residues. The CDR3 DNA reads TGTGCCAGCAGTGAATCGTCTTATGGACTGTTTTTT. Encoded protein: CASSESSYGLFF.

This clone was counted a few times. The V call is TRBV6-1, the J call TRBJ2-2; D is unresolved. CDR1 is MNHNS, CDR2 SASEGT, per germline. Trimming pared 4 bases from V and 9 bases from J, leaving 6 bases between. The CDR3 is 11 residues long. The CDR3 nucleotides are TGTGCCAGCAGTGCACCTAGGGAGCTGTTTTTT. Its protein is CASSAPRELFF.

This rearrangement joins TRBV10-3 to TRBJ2-7; the D gene is possibly TRBD2 (5 bases). CDR3 length equals 13 residues. Trimming removed 2 bases from V and 9 bases from J, with 14 bases in between. Germline V lookup: CDR1 ENHRY, CDR2 SYGVKD. The CDR3 DNA follows: TGTGCCATCAGTGAGGGTCCGGGGTTTCCGCAGTACTTC. Residues: CAISEGPGFPQYF.

A word on this clone: Other DNA sequences in the same sample also yield this CDR3. The rearrangement uses TRBV6-5 and TRBJ1-6, with D perhaps TRBD1 (5 bases). V was pared by 6 bases and J by 7 bases, with 10 bases between. CDR1 is MNHEY, CDR2 SVGAGI, per germline. The CDR3 spans 13 residues. CDR3 loop: CASRGRSNSPLHF. The DNA of the CDR3 is TGTGCCAGCAGGGGACGCAGCAATTCACCCCTCCACTTT.

V usage is TRBV27 and J usage is TRBJ2-7; D gene uncertain. The V and J ends lost 5 bases and 6 bases respectively, with 17 bases between them. Germline V gene sequence: CDR1 MNHEY, CDR2 SMNVEV (reference sequence). This CDR3 spans 14 amino acids. DNA of the CDR3: TGTGCCAGCAGTCCGAGAGTCTTTGGTGCCGAGCAGTACTTC. Its translation is CASSPRVFGAEQYF.

As for this clone: The sample holds other DNA sequences that translate to the same CDR3. The CDR3 DNA reads as TGTGCCAGCAGCCCCCGACTAGTTCAAGAGACCCAGTACTTC. Amino acids: CASSPRLVQETQYF. This chain joins TRBV7-2 and TRBJ2-5, with a tentative D call TRBD2 (6 bases). Germline V gives CDR1 SGHTA, CDR2 FQGNSA. The V gene lost 5 bases and the J gene lost 2 bases, with 12 bases spanning the gap. This CDR3 spans 14 amino acids.

This chain uses TRBV6-5 with TRBJ1-1; D uncertain. CDR1 is MNHEY, CDR2 SVGAGI, per germline. Trimming cost V 10 bases and J 3 bases, with 15 bases left between them. This CDR3 has 13 amino acids. This CDR3 is CATGRRGHTEAFF. DNA for the CDR3: TGTGCCACCGGACGGCGCGGGCACACTGAAGCTTTCTTT.

This chain uses TRBV11-2 with TRBJ2-1; perhaps D is TRBD1 or TRBD2 (5 bases each). This CDR3 is built from 16 residues. Trimming left V 5 bases short and J 0 bases short, with 14 bases between. Germline CDR1 SGHAT, CDR2 FQNNGV. The CDR3 nucleotides read TGTGCCAGCAGCGTTTTGGGACCGAGCTCCTACAATGAGCAGTTCTTC. The encoded protein is CASSVLGPSSYNEQFF. Variable domain in full (rest from reference TRBV11-2 and TRBJ2-1): EAGVAQSPRYKIIEKRQSVAFWCNPISGHATLYWYQQILGQGPKLLIQFQNNGVVDDSQLPKDRFSAERLKGVDSTLKIQPAKLEDSAVYLCASSVLGPSSYNEQFFGPGTRLTVL.

The rearrangement links TRBV4-2 to TRBJ2-1; D is unclear. V was shortened by 4 bases and J by 5 bases, with 3 bases between the two germline ends. The CDR3 has 11 residues. The germline V gene encodes CDR1 LGHNA and CDR2 YNFKEQ. The CDR3 region is CASSLNNEQFF. The CDR3, as DNA: TGTGCCAGCAGCCTGAACAATGAGCAGTTCTTC.